This TCR beta chain was sequenced during a study of blood T cell repertoires in COVID-19. There are 13 residues in the CDR3. Trimming pared 6 bases from V and 9 bases from J, leaving 15 bases between. Germline V gene sequence: CDR1 MDHEN, CDR2 SYDVKM. This clone was seen only a few times. Assay: immunoSEQ multiplex PCR; the TCRdb copy retains only in-frame clones and omits some. The sample has approximately 100,000 clones; 71% are singletons. Sample: peripheral blood. This clonotype was sampled from a human donor with acute or convalescent COVID-19. The donor label of this sample is uncertain. The V gene is TRBV28, the J gene TRBJ1-5; D is perhaps TRBD1 (5 bases). The CDR3 protein is CASRPQGLLPQHF. The CDR3 nucleotides are TGTGCCAGCAGACCTCAGGGACTATTGCCCCAGCATTTT.